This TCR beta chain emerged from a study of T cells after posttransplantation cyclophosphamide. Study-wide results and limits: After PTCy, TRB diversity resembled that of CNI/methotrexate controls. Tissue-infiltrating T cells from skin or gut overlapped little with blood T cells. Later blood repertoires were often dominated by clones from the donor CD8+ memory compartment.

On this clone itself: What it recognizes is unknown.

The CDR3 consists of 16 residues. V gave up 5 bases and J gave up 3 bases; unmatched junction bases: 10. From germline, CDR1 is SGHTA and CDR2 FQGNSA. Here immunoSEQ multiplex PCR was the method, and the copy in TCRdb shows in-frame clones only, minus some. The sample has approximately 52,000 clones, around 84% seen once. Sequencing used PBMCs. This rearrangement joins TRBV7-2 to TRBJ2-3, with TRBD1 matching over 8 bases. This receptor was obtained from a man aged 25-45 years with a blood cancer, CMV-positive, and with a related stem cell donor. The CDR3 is CASSGRQGTPTDTQYF. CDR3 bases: TGTGCCAGCAGCGGACGACAGGGGACCCCGACAGATACGCAGTATTTT.